This entry describes one T cell receptor beta chain. The data originate from a study of T cell changes during pregnancy in multiple sclerosis. Profiled with immunoSEQ multiplex PCR; TCRdb holds only in-frame clones, not every one. Of tens of thousands of clones listed, 85% to 95% are singletons. The CDR3 runs to 13 residues. The germline V gene encodes CDR1 SNHLY and CDR2 FYNNEI. V lost 6 bases to trimming and J lost 2 bases, with 10 bases between them. This sequence originates from a female donor with multiple sclerosis, enrolled in a pregnancy study. Sequenced here: CD4+ T cells from peripheral blood mononuclear cells, sampled in the second trimester of pregnancy. V is TRBV2 and J is TRBJ1-1, with D perhaps matching TRBD1 (5 bases). CDR3 coding DNA: TGTGCCAGCAGCGCCGACAGTAACACTGAAGCTTTCTTT. It specifies CASSADSNTEAFF.